The rows below give T cell receptor beta chains drawn from one sample of a study of monozygotic twins with inflammatory bowel disease. Following a re-call of the 5' RACE reads, TCRdb has one entry per CDR3 protein and lacks DNA. This sample's table reports about 380,000 distinct CDR3 sequences. The sequenced sample was blood. These receptors were taken from a human donor with ulcerative colitis or Crohn's disease, or a healthy co-twin of an affected twin (not recorded which). The CDR3 runs from the conserved cysteine through the conserved F or W. The order of the fields is CDR3 protein, J gene, V gene.

CASSSPPWGPNTGELFF,TRBJ2-2,TRBV7-9
CASSLGSKGLSGFIQYF,TRBJ2-4,TRBV7-2
CSARLREYPYNEQFF,TRBJ2-1,TRBV20-1
CASSPGEPNYNEQFF,TRBJ2-1,TRBV18
CASSPWVAGGDQPQHF,TRBJ1-5,TRBV7-2
CASSPPLPGGEQFF,TRBJ2-1,TRBV7-2
CASSQVGGTSYEQYF,TRBJ2-7,TRBV4-1
CASSYSTGPYEQYF,TRBJ2-7,TRBV6-6
CSVAGFFNSRYNEQFF,TRBJ2-1,TRBV29-1
CASRASSGANVLTF,TRBJ2-6,TRBV25-1
CASTRDPGTDTQYF,TRBJ2-3,TRBV7-2
CASSIAQRGRNEQFF,TRBJ2-1,TRBV19
CASRPGQGHYEQYF,TRBJ2-7,TRBV3-1